This T cell receptor (beta chain) comes out of a study of tumor-infiltrating lymphocytes in primary liver carcinoma. Total RNA amounting to around 540 ng was the source from which TCR beta cDNA was made with a constant-region primer. Libraries of TCR beta came from three nested multiplex PCR rounds with slightly modified ARM-PCR. Primers for the first two PCR rounds were TRBV1-TRBV30 forward primers and a C-beta reverse primer (approximately 10 cycles per round). TCRdb reanalysed the multiplex PCR reads using MiXCR and keeps one entry per CDR3 protein. The sample includes about 180,000 distinct CDR3 sequences, 50% to 75% seen only once; the top ten take less than 75%. Germline DNA was also extracted, and blood RNA was taken from unsorted whole blood. Patients in the cohort were treatment-naive and living with chronic HBV infection. CDR1 SGHAT and CDR2 FQNNGV come from the germline V gene. The J segment lost 1 base and the V segment lost 2 bases, leaving 5 bases of the junction unmatched. This CDR3 has 16 amino acids.

The chain recombines TRBV11-2 with TRBJ2-5; 9 bases agree with TRBD2. This clonotype was obtained from a man aged 40-50 years with primary liver carcinoma and hepatitis B virus infection. Sequenced input: peripheral blood. The CDR3 is CASSLRVLAGQETQYF. CDR3 bases: TGTGCCAGCAGCTTAAGGGTACTAGCGGGCCAAGAGACCCAGTACTTC.